Below are 10 T cell receptor beta chains sequenced from a single sample in a study of CD8+ T cells in alopecia areata. Once RNA had been extracted, it was reverse transcribed into cDNA to act as the sequencing template. Measured with immunoSEQ multiplex PCR; TCRdb has only the in-frame clones, and not every one. Altogether about 180,000 clones are present, 50% to 65% being singletons, with the ten largest covering more than 10%. Treatment defined: oral pan-JAK inhibitor, 5-10 mg twice daily. The sample was CD8+ T cells sorted from blood, taken at week 24, from a patient treated with tofacitinib. The receptors derive from a human donor with alopecia areata.

The rearrangement joins TRBV11-1 to TRBJ2-1; D not resolved. Germline values: CDR1 SGHAT, CDR2 FQDESV (reference sequence). The CDR3 is 14 residues long. Trimming cost V 7 bases and J 0 bases, with 10 bases left between them. CDR3 protein: CASTQVGSYNEQFF. For the CDR3, the DNA is TGTGCCAGCACCCAGGTTGGCTCCTACAATGAGCAGTTCTTC.

In this sample, this clone turned up a few times. The chain recombines TRBV19 with TRBJ2-2, with D perhaps being TRBD1 or TRBD2 (5 bases each). Between the trimmed V and J ends, which lost 3 bases and 0 bases, there was a span of 8 bases. This CDR3 has 15 residues. Germline V CDR1 and CDR2: LNHDA, SQIVND (reference sequence). For the CDR3, the DNA is TGTGCCAGTAGTATGGGACGCACGAACACCGGGGAGCTGTTTTTT. This translates into CASSMGRTNTGELFF.

The chain links TRBV25-1 to TRBJ2-7; D not resolved. V dropped 4 bases and J dropped 0 bases, with 7 bases sitting between them. Germline-derived CDR1 and CDR2 are MGHDK and SYGVNS. CDR3 length: 13 residues. CDR3: CASSASGSYEQYF. CDR3 in DNA: TGTGCCAGCAGTGCGTCAGGCTCCTACGAGCAGTACTTC.

The rearrangement links TRBV2 to TRBJ2-7; 11 bases fit TRBD2. The CDR3 sequence is 15 residues long. Germline CDR1 SNHLY, CDR2 FYNNEI. V dropped 3 bases and J dropped 3; count of bases not matched to a gene: 4. The CDR3 DNA reads TGTGCCAGCAGTGATCTAACTAGCGGGGGCTACGAGCAGTACTTC. Protein sequence: CASSDLTSGGYEQYF. Combining the CDR3 with reference TRBV2 and TRBJ2-7 gives the whole variable domain EPEVTQTPSHQVTQMGQEVILRCVPISNHLYFYWYRQILGQKVEFLVSFYNNEISEKSEIFDDQFSVERPDGSNFTLKIRSTKLEDSAMYFCASSDLTSGGYEQYFGPGTRLTVT.

V is TRBV7-8 and J is TRBJ1-5; TRBD1 matches at 8 bases. The CDR3 is made up of 14 amino acids. The germline V gene encodes CDR1 SGHVS and CDR2 FQNEAQ. With V trimmed by 2 bases and J by 8 bases, 5 bases remained unmatched. The CDR3 is CASSLSGGIEPQHF. In DNA form, the CDR3 reads TGTGCCAGCAGCTTATCAGGGGGCATAGAGCCCCAGCATTTT.

This clone has just a few counts. The V and J genes are TRBV2 and TRBJ1-6; 8 bases are shared with TRBD1. Trimming at V came to 7 bases and at J to 8 bases, leaving 10 bases not matched to a gene. Germline assignment: CDR1 SNHLY and CDR2 FYNNEI. The CDR3 has 15 residues. CDR3 nucleotides: TGTGCCAGCAACACCCCGACAGGGGAGGATTCACCCCTCCACTTT. Amino acids: CASNTPTGEDSPLHF.

This chain uses TRBV30 with TRBJ1-1; unclear D gene. This CDR3 comprises 13 residues. Germline V gene sequence: CDR1 GTSNPN, CDR2 SVGIG (reference sequence). Trimming pared 1 base from V and 10 bases from J, leaving 16 bases between. The CDR3 region has the DNA TGTGCCTGGAGTGCCTCGTCGGATGGGCGAGCTTTCTTT. Translated, it gives CAWSASSDGRAFF.

The chain couples TRBV27 to TRBJ2-1; 10 bases agree with TRBD1. CDR1 and CDR2 from the germline V gene are MNHEY and SMNVEV (reference sequence). V trimming: 0 bases; J trimming: 3 bases; junction bases outside the gene matches: 2. CDR3 length: 16 residues. In DNA, the CDR3 is TGTGCCAGCAGTTTATCGGGACAGGGGTACTACAATGAGCAGTTCTTC. This codes for CASSLSGQGYYNEQFF.

A few counts support this clone. The chain uses TRBV29-1 and TRBJ1-5, with a possible D match to TRBD1 (5 bases). Trimming took 3 bases from V and 5 from J, leaving 26 bases between them. The V gene's germline CDR1 is SQVTM and CDR2 ANQGSEA. The CDR3 covers 18 residues. CDR3 loop: CSVDEVQESGTADQPQHF. As DNA, the CDR3 is TGCAGCGTTGATGAGGTCCAAGAGTCCGGGACCGCTGATCAGCCCCAGCATTTT.

This clone was seen more than once but under ten times. The chain recombines TRBV7-2 with TRBJ2-4; D is possibly TRBD2 (5 bases). Germline V gene data show CDR1 as SGHTA and CDR2 as FQGNSA. V dropped 1 base and J dropped 9 bases, with 19 bases sitting between them. This CDR3 has 16 residues. The CDR3 sequence: CASSLGRSSYRVIQYF. The CDR3 bases are TGTGCCAGCAGCTTAGGTCGGTCTAGCTATCGGGTCATTCAGTACTTC.